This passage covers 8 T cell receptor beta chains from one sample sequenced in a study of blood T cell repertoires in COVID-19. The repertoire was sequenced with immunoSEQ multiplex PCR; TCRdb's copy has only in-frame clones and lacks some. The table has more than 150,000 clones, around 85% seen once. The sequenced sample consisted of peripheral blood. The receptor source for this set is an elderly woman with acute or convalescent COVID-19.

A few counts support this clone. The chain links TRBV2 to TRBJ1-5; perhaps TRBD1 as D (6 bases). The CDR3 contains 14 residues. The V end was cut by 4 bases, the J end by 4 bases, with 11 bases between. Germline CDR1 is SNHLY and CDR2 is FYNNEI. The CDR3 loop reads CASSATGRNQPQHF. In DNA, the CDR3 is TGTGCCAGCAGTGCCACAGGGAGAAATCAGCCCCAGCATTTT.

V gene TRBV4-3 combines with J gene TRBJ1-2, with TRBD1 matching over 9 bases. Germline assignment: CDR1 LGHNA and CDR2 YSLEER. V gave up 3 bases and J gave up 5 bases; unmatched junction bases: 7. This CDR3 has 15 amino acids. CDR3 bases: TGCGCCAGCAGCCAGGGTCAGACAGGGGGGTATGGCTACACCTTC. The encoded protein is CASSQGQTGGYGYTF.

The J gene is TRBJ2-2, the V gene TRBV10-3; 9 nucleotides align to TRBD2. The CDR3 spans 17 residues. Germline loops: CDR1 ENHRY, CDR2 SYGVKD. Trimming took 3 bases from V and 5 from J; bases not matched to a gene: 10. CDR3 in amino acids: CAISDQIGSGRTGELFF. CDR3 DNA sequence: TGTGCCATCAGTGATCAGATTGGTAGCGGGAGAACCGGGGAGCTGTTTTTT.

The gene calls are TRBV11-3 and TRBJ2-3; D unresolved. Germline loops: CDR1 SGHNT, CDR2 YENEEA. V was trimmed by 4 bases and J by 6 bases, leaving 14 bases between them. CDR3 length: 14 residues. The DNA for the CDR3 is TGTGCCAGCAGCTCGCTCCTAGAGCGTGATACGCAGTATTTT. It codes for CASSSLLERDTQYF.

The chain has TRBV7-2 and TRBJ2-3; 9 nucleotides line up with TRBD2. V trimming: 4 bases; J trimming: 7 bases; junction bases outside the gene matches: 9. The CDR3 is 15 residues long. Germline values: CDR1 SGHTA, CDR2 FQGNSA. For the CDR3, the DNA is TGTGCCAGCAGCTCCGAAGGCGGGGGGGCCTATACGCAGTATTTT. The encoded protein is CASSSEGGGAYTQYF.

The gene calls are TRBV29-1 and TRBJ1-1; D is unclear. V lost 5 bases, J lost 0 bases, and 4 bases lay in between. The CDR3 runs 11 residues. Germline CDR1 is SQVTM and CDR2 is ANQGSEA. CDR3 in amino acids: CSVSVNTEAFF. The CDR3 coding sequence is TGCAGCGTTTCAGTGAACACTGAAGCTTTCTTT.

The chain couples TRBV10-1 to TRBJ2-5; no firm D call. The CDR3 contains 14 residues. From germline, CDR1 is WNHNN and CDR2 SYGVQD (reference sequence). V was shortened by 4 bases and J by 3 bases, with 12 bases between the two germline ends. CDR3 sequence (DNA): TGCGCCAGCAGTGGGCCCCGCCCCAAAGAGACCCAGTACTTC. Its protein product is CASSGPRPKETQYF.

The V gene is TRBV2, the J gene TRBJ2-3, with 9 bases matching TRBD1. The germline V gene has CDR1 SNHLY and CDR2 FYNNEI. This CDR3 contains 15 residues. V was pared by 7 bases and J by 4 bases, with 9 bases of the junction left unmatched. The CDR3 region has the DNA TGTGCCAGCAACCGACAGGGGGATATCCCAGATACGCAGTATTTT. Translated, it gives CASNRQGDIPDTQYF.